This T cell receptor beta chain was sequenced for a study of CD4 T cells in relation to SARS-CoV-2 and coronaviruses. Across the study: The HLA restriction of the shared crossreactive spike epitopes was mapped.

On this clone: Its antigen remains unidentified.

CD4+ T cells from unexposed donors were obtained before the COVID-19 pandemic (2011-2018). After about ten days of culture, CD4+ T cells were isolated. Each well had approximately 2.1 million PBMCs in approximately 5.2% human AB serum with IL-2. On days 3 and 7, cultures got half fresh IL-2 medium. This table comes from immunoSEQ multiplex PCR, and its TCRdb copy is limited to in-frame clones, with some not included. There are roughly 15,000 clones in the sample; about four fifths occur only once, and about 31% lies in the top ten. Sample: CD4+ T cells from PBMCs, cultured in vitro. The receptor comes from a human donor in good health.

CDR3 sequence (DNA): TGTGCCAGCAGCGCCGTTGACAAGAATTCACCCCTCCACTTT. Translated: CASSAVDKNSPLHF. The chain links TRBV9 to TRBJ1-6; D gene unclear. The CDR3 consists of 14 residues. V lost 3 bases to trimming and J lost 7 bases, with 11 bases between them. CDR1 and CDR2 from the germline V gene are SGDLS and YYNGEE.